The 24 T cell receptor beta chains below come from one sample, sequenced in a study of T cells after yellow fever vaccination. TCRdb itself ran the 5' RACE reads through MiXCR, one entry per CDR3 protein. The sample shows around 88,000 distinct CDR3 sequences, 13% of them seen only once. The sequences come from CD8+ T cells not binding an NS4B(214-222) dextramer, sorted from PBMCs, collected around 3 weeks after the first yellow fever vaccination. The receptors stem from a man between 18 and 29 years old who received the YFV17D yellow fever vaccine.

There are a few counts of this clonotype. Written as DNA, the CDR3 is TGTGCCAGTAGTATGAACCAGGCATCCTACGAGCAGTACTTC. Protein sequence: CASSMNQASYEQYF. The chain joins TRBV19 to TRBJ2-7, with D uncertain. The CDR3 consists of 14 residues. The V and J ends lost 3 bases and 1 base respectively, with 10 bases between them. The V gene's germline CDR1 is LNHDA and CDR2 SQIVND (reference sequence).

This clonotype has only a few counts. This chain connects TRBV7-9 to TRBJ2-1; tentative D call: TRBD1 (5 bases). CDR1 is SEHNR and CDR2 is FQNEAQ in the germline V gene (reference sequence). V was cut by 8 bases and J by 9 bases, with 17 bases left in between. The CDR3 consists of 13 residues. CDR3 loop: CASPRAGKGEQFF. The CDR3 coding sequence is TGTGCCAGCCCAAGGGCAGGGAAGGGTGAGCAGTTCTTC.

This clonotype was counted only a few times. The gene calls are TRBV7-6 and TRBJ2-1; unclear D gene. This CDR3 is 13 amino acids long. The V gene lost 5 bases and the J gene lost 9 bases, with 14 bases spanning the gap. Per germline, CDR1 SGHVS and CDR2 FNYEAQ. This CDR3 reads CASSPPLNPEQFF. The CDR3 DNA reads TGTGCCAGCAGCCCCCCTTTGAACCCTGAGCAGTTCTTC.

The CDR3 loop is CASSKGMGLAPLHF. CDR3 coding DNA: TGCGCCAGCAGCAAAGGGATGGGACTGGCACCCCTCCACTTT. V is TRBV4-3 and J is TRBJ1-6; weak D call: TRBD1 (5 bases). The CDR3 has 14 residues. Germline assignment: CDR1 LGHNA and CDR2 YSLEER. V lost 5 bases and J lost 11, with 16 bases in between.

This clonotype was recorded many times. This sequence joins TRBV7-9 and TRBJ2-2; no reliable D call. The CDR3 has 15 amino acids. V was trimmed by 6 bases and J by 0 bases, leaving 11 bases between them. Germline assignment: CDR1 SEHNR and CDR2 FQNEAQ (reference sequence). For the CDR3, the DNA is TGTGCCAGCAGACAGTACCCACCGAACACCGGGGAGCTGTTTTTT. Protein sequence: CASRQYPPNTGELFF.

The chain combines TRBV7-9 with TRBJ2-3; 9 positions agree with TRBD1. The J segment lost 0 bases and the V segment lost 6 bases, leaving 10 bases of the junction unmatched. The CDR3 is 17 amino acids. The V gene's germline CDR1 is SEHNR and CDR2 FQNEAQ (reference sequence). The CDR3 nucleotides read TGTGCCAGCAGACAAGCCGGGACAGGGAAAAGCACAGATACGCAGTATTTT. Protein: CASRQAGTGKSTDTQYF.

The rearrangement uses TRBV6-2 or TRBV6-3 and TRBJ2-3; D remains ambiguous. CDR3 length: 14 residues. Germline assignment: CDR1 MNHEY and CDR2 SVGEGT. V was clipped by 2 bases and J by 0 bases, with 6 bases between them. The CDR3 nucleotides are TGTGCCAGCAGTTACGTCGGGAGCACAGATACGCAGTATTTT. Translating it yields CASSYVGSTDTQYF.

This clonotype has a count of ten or more. V is TRBV9 and J is TRBJ1-4; D call uncertain. Germline loops: CDR1 SGDLS, CDR2 YYNGEE. V lost 2 bases and J lost 5, with 10 bases in between. The CDR3 sequence is 14 residues long. CDR3 sequence: CASSVGGWNEKLFF. The CDR3 bases are TGTGCCAGCAGCGTTGGAGGGTGGAATGAAAAACTGTTTTTT.

The genes are TRBV7-3 and TRBJ2-3; 8 bases are shared with TRBD2. CDR1 and CDR2 from the germline V gene are SGHTA and FQGTGA. V was pared by 4 bases and J by 4 bases, with 4 bases of the junction left unmatched. The CDR3 runs 14 residues. In DNA form, the CDR3 reads TGTGCCAGCAGCTCGGGAGGGGTTGCAGATACGCAGTATTTT. Translating it yields CASSSGGVADTQYF. The entire variable domain, with the rest obtained from reference TRBV7-3 and TRBJ2-3, is as follows: GAGVSQTPSNKVTEKGKYVELRCDPISGHTALYWYRQSLGQGPEFLIYFQGTGAADDSGLPNDRFFAVRPEGSVSTLKIQRTERGDSAVYLCASSSGGVADTQYFGPGTRLTVL.

This clonotype counts as medium-sized. The chain has TRBV27 and TRBJ2-7, with TRBD2 matching 7 bases. V trimming: 8 bases; J trimming: 2 bases; junction bases outside the gene matches: 12. This CDR3 has 15 residues. CDR1 and CDR2 from the germline V gene are MNHEY and SMNVEV (reference sequence). The CDR3 nucleotides are TGTGCCAGCTCGGCCGGGCCAGCGGGAACCTACGAGCAGTACGTC. This encodes CASSAGPAGTYEQYV.

This clonotype has more than one count but fewer than ten. J is TRBJ2-1 and V is TRBV4-1; D assignment may be TRBD1 or TRBD2 (5 bases each). V dropped 5 bases and J dropped 9 bases, with 14 bases sitting between them. The germline gives CDR1 MGHRA, CDR2 YSYEKL. This CDR3 region has 13 residues. Written as DNA, the CDR3 is TGCGCCAGCAGCTTTACCTCCGGGACTGAGCAGTTCTTC. Its translation is CASSFTSGTEQFF.

The chain is built from TRBV5-6 and TRBJ2-1; no clear D gene. Trimming removed 1 base from V and 9 bases from J, with 5 bases in between. CDR1 and CDR2 (germline): SGHDT, YYEEEE. CDR3 length equals 11 residues. CDR3 sequence reads: CASSLNREQFF. CDR3 in DNA: TGTGCCAGCAGCTTGAATCGTGAGCAGTTCTTC.

This clonotype was found a few times. This chain links TRBV12-3 or TRBV12-4 with TRBJ2-4, with TRBD2 matching over 8 bases. CDR3 size: 16 residues. The trim removed 7 bases at V and 0 bases at J, leaving 8 bases unmatched. CDR3 residues: CASTPRGGIAKNIQYF. The CDR3 coding sequence is TGTGCCAGCACCCCCCGGGGGGGAATAGCCAAAAACATTCAGTACTTC.

This clonotype has only a few counts. The chain has TRBV6-1 and TRBJ1-5; D ambiguous. CDR3 length equals 13 residues. The V end lost 8 bases, the J end lost 3 bases, and 11 bases lay between the germline ends. Germline lookup yields CDR1 MNHNS and CDR2 SASEGT. This chain's CDR3 is CASGPGYNQPQHF. The CDR3 nucleotides read TGTGCCAGCGGCCCGGGCTACAATCAGCCCCAGCATTTT.

This clonotype came up a few times. This chain uses TRBV27 with TRBJ2-4; D remains unclear. V lost 2 bases, J lost 0 bases, and 11 bases lay in between. CDR3 size: 16 residues. Germline V gene lookup returns CDR1 MNHEY and CDR2 SMNVEV (reference sequence). In DNA, the CDR3 is TGTGCCAGCAGTTTAACACAGCTTCTAGCCAAAAACATTCAGTACTTC. This codes for CASSLTQLLAKNIQYF.

This rearrangement joins TRBV7-2 to TRBJ2-1; D possibly matches TRBD1 or TRBD2 (5 bases each). Between the trimmed V and J ends, which lost 5 bases and 7 bases, there was a span of 21 bases. This CDR3 region has 16 residues. Germline V gene data show CDR1 as SGHTA and CDR2 as FQGNSA. CDR3 sequence: CASSDMTEGFWNEQFF. The DNA for the CDR3 is TGTGCCAGCAGCGACATGACAGAGGGCTTCTGGAATGAGCAGTTCTTC.

The rearrangement uses TRBV27 and TRBJ1-1; TRBD1 is a possible D gene (6 bases). This CDR3 region has 15 residues. V lost 4 bases, J lost 6 bases, and 18 bases lay in between. The germline V gene encodes CDR1 MNHEY and CDR2 SMNVEV (reference sequence). The CDR3 DNA is TGTGCCAGCAGTTCCACAGGGATCCTGTTGCCTGAAGCTTTCTTT. It yields the protein CASSSTGILLPEAFF.

This clonotype was detected only a few times. The V and J genes are TRBV7-6 and TRBJ2-7; D perhaps matches TRBD1 (7 bases). V was trimmed by 5 bases and J by 3 bases, leaving 14 bases between them. CDR1 and CDR2 (germline): SGHVS, FNYEAQ. The CDR3 covers 14 residues. CDR3 loop: CASSRGTEIYEQYF. CDR3 in DNA: TGTGCCAGCAGCCGGGGGACAGAGATCTACGAGCAGTACTTC.

This clonotype has only one observation. The chain has TRBV4-2 and TRBJ2-7, with 11 bases aligning to TRBD2. The CDR3 extends over 15 amino acids. V lost 4 bases, J lost 4 bases, and 6 bases stayed unmatched. Looked up from germline, CDR1 is LGHNA and CDR2 is YNFKEQ. CDR3 nucleotide sequence: TGTGCCAGCAGCCCGCGGGGACTAGCGGAGTACGAGCAGTACTTC. Protein product: CASSPRGLAEYEQYF.

The CDR3 region has the DNA TGTGCCAGCACAAGACAGGGCTTGAGTGCTGGGGCCAACGTCCTGACTTTC. Protein sequence: CASTRQGLSAGANVLTF. This chain joins TRBV27 and TRBJ2-6; the match to TRBD1 covers 7 bases. J was trimmed by 2 bases and V by 7 bases; bases with no gene match: 11. Germline lookup yields CDR1 MNHEY and CDR2 SMNVEV (reference sequence). The CDR3 has 17 amino acids.

The chain joins TRBV27 to TRBJ2-5, with 10 bases matching TRBD1. This CDR3 contains 17 residues. Germline V gives CDR1 MNHEY, CDR2 SMNVEV (reference sequence). V shed 4 bases and J 5 bases; nucleotides not matched to a gene: 13. CDR3 bases: TGTGCCAGCAGTTCGCTTAGACAGGGGGCGCGCGGGGAGACCCAGTACTTC. This codes for CASSSLRQGARGETQYF.

The V and J genes are TRBV20-1 and TRBJ1-1, with D maybe TRBD1 (5 bases). Trimming stripped 2 bases from V and 5 bases from J, with 15 bases between. The CDR3 has 14 amino acids. Looked up from germline, CDR1 is DFQATT and CDR2 is SNEGSKA (reference sequence). The CDR3 bases are TGCAGTGCTAGAAGACTAGGCGGGGGGACTGAAGCTTTCTTT. Amino acid sequence: CSARRLGGGTEAFF.

The J gene is TRBJ2-7, the V gene TRBV28; 7 nucleotides line up with TRBD2. The CDR3 totals 14 residues. V shed 4 bases and J 6 bases; nucleotides not matched to a gene: 9. In germline, CDR1 is MDHEN, CDR2 SYDVKM. CDR3 region: CASSSRRGRGEQYV. DNA of the CDR3: TGTGCCAGCAGTTCCCGACGGGGGAGGGGCGAGCAGTACGTC.

This clonotype was counted between two and nine times. The chain recombines TRBV27 with TRBJ1-2, with 7 bases fitting TRBD1. The CDR3 is 14 residues long. The J segment lost 6 bases and the V segment lost 5 bases, leaving 9 bases of the junction unmatched. Germline-derived CDR1 and CDR2 are MNHEY and SMNVEV (reference sequence). The CDR3 DNA reads TGTGCCAGCAGTCCGCGACAGGGAGTGGATGGCTACACCTTC. This codes for CASSPRQGVDGYTF.